Listed below are T cell receptor beta chains from one sample, sequenced in a study of graft-versus-host responses after intestinal transplantation. Their specific antigens are unknown. Produced via immunoSEQ multiplex PCR; TCRdb's table is partial and in-frame only. The profile shows about 130,000 clones, about nine tenths of them singletons. Sequencing used unstimulated CD4+ T cells sorted from spleen or lymph node cells, obtained before intestinal transplant. These TCRs come from a human donor who received an intestinal transplant. The CDR3 runs from the conserved cysteine through the conserved F or W. D genes are given only for firm matches. Clone size is shown for a subset of rows, as once, few, many or a class of expanded clone.

J: TRBJ2-5
size: .
D: .
V: TRBV7-9
CDR3: CASSLAVASGETQYF
DNA: TGTGCCAGCAGCTTAGCGGTAGCCTCTGGGGAGACCCAGTACTTC

J: TRBJ1-1
size: .
D: TRBD1
V: TRBV9
CDR3: CASSVTGLNTEAFF
DNA: TGTGCCAGCAGCGTGACAGGGCTGAACACTGAAGCTTTCTTT

J: TRBJ1-4
size: .
D: .
V: TRBV27
CDR3: CAAGRVEKLFF
DNA: TGTGCAGCTGGACGGGTTGAAAAACTGTTTTTT

J: TRBJ2-5
size: .
D: .
V: TRBV19
CDR3: CASSIETGYQETQYF
DNA: TGTGCCAGTAGTATAGAAACAGGGTACCAAGAGACCCAGTACTTC

J: TRBJ1-3
size: .
D: .
V: TRBV6-5
CDR3: CATGGAGNTIYF
DNA: TGTGCCACCGGGGGGGCCGGAAACACCATATATTTT

J: TRBJ2-1
size: .
D: .
V: TRBV7-2
CDR3: CASSLAQFRQNEQFF
DNA: TGTGCCAGCAGCTTAGCACAGTTTAGACAAAATGAGCAGTTCTTC

J: TRBJ1-1
size: .
D: .
V: TRBV2
CDR3: CASSPDGENTEAFF
DNA: TGTGCCAGCAGCCCGGACGGGGAGAACACTGAAGCTTTCTTT

J: TRBJ2-7
size: .
D: TRBD2
V: TRBV23-1
CDR3: CASSPRGGIYEQYF
DNA: TGCGCCAGCAGTCCCCGGGGGGGAATCTACGAGCAGTACTTC

J: TRBJ2-2
size: once
D: TRBD1
V: TRBV7-8
CDR3: CASSLDRAGELFF
DNA: TGTGCCAGCAGCCTGGACAGGGCCGGGGAGCTGTTTTTT

J: TRBJ1-1
size: .
D: .
V: TRBV15
CDR3: CATSTVRVGNTEAFF
DNA: TGTGCCACCAGCACAGTAAGGGTGGGGAACACTGAAGCTTTCTTT

J: TRBJ1-6
size: .
D: .
V: TRBV9
CDR3: CASSERGRGNSPLHF
DNA: TGTGCCAGCAGCGAACGAGGACGGGGGAATTCACCCCTCCACTTT

J: TRBJ2-7
size: .
D: .
V: TRBV28
CDR3: CASSFEGYEQYF
DNA: TGTGCCAGCAGTTTTGAGGGCTACGAGCAGTACTTC

J: TRBJ2-2
size: .
D: .
V: TRBV6-5
CDR3: CASSVRDTGELFF
DNA: TGTGCCAGCAGTGTGCGGGACACCGGGGAGCTGTTTTTT

J: TRBJ2-5
size: .
D: TRBD2
V: TRBV27
CDR3: CASSRSGRAVETQYF
DNA: TGTGCCAGCAGTAGGAGCGGGAGGGCTGTGGAGACCCAGTACTTC